The 4 T cell receptor beta chains presented below share a single source sample, sequenced in a study of T cell clonality in common variable immunodeficiency. The assay was immunoSEQ multiplex PCR, and TCRdb's table has in-frame clones only and misses some. This sample has about 15,000 clones, each found more than once. Antigens of these TCRs are unknown. General study points: In common variable immunodeficiency, TCR beta chains reportedly carried fewer deletions and N-nucleotide insertions.

What was sequenced was peripheral blood mononuclear cells. The receptors shown here come from a human donor with common variable immunodeficiency.

Incomplete CDR3 DNA: TGTGCCAGCAGCTTAGCGGGAATAGCGGGAGGCGGAACC. Translating gives CASSLAGIAGGGT. The full CDR3 sequence reads CASSLAGIAGGGTQYF. The gene calls are TRBV7-8 and TRBJ2-5, with TRBD2 matching over 10 bases. The read stops 3 residues short of the end of the CDR3; the missing end is completed from the germline J gene. This CDR3 contains 16 residues. CDR1 is SGHVS, CDR2 FQNEAQ, per germline.

In this sample, this clone is medium-sized. The read ends 3 residues shy of where the CDR3 ends; the end is completed using the germline J gene. The chain links TRBV4-1 to TRBJ1-5; D possibly corresponds to TRBD1 (5 bases). Germline CDR1 reads MGHRA; CDR2 reads YSYEKL. CDR3 length equals 17 residues. Trimming took 1 base from V and 6 from J, leaving 19 bases between them. This CDR3 is CASSQVRGEGLIQPQHF. The CDR3 bases that were read are TGCGCCAGCAGCCAAGTACGGGGGGAAGGCCTAATTCAGCCC.

Details on this clone: The missing CDR3 end, 3 residues past where the read stops, is filled in from the germline J gene. The chain couples TRBV7-3 to TRBJ2-2; the match to TRBD1 covers 8 bases. The J segment lost 6 bases and the V segment lost 1 base, leaving 10 bases of the junction unmatched. In germline, CDR1 is SGHTA, CDR2 FQGTGA. The CDR3 is made up of 17 amino acids. CDR3 region: CASSLSAGQGNPGELFF. The CDR3 DNA, read in part, is TGTGCCAGCAGCTTAAGTGCAGGACAGGGTAACCCCGGGGAG.

Notes on this clone: The CDR3 extends 3 residues past the end of the read, so its final part is completed from the germline J gene. This chain joins TRBV7-3 and TRBJ2-3; D remains unclear. V lost 5 bases and J lost 0, with 6 bases in between. Germline V CDR1 and CDR2: SGHTA, FQGTGA. This CDR3 comprises 13 residues. The part of the CDR3 DNA that was read is TGTGCCAGCAGCCTTAGTAGCACAGATACG. Protein product: CASSLSSTDT. The CDR3 as a whole reads CASSLSSTDTQYF. The full variable domain, its missing parts supplied by reference TRBV7-3 and TRBJ2-3, is GAGVSQTPSNKVTEKGKYVELRCDPISGHTALYWYRQSLGQGPEFLIYFQGTGAADDSGLPNDRFFAVRPEGSVSTLKIQRTERGDSAVYLCASSLSSTDTQYFGPGTRLTVL.